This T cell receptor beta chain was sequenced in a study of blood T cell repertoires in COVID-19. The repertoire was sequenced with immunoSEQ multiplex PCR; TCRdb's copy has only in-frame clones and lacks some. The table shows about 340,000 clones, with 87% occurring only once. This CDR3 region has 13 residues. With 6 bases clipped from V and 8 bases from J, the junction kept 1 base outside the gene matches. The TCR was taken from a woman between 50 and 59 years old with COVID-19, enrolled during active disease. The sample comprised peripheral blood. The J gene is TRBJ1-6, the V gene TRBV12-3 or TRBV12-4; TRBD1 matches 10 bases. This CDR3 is CASSGTGDSPLHF. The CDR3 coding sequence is TGTGCCAGCAGCGGGACAGGGGATTCACCCCTCCACTTT.